This T cell receptor (beta chain) was profiled in a study of blood T cell repertoires in COVID-19. Per the germline V gene, CDR1 is MNHEY and CDR2 is SVGAGI. The germline V and J ends were trimmed by 6 bases and 5 bases, with 16 bases remaining between them. The CDR3 length is 14 residues. This clone is hyperexpanded (1% or more). Generated by immunoSEQ multiplex PCR, the TCRdb table keeps only in-frame clones and is missing some. The profile covers over 50,000 clones, with approximately 80% appearing a single time and around 14% taken by the ten largest. What was sequenced was peripheral blood. This TCR was sampled from a human donor in a cohort sampled during active COVID-19. The chain is built from TRBV6-5 and TRBJ1-2; maybe TRBD1 (5 bases). CDR3 loop: CASSEPQGLYGYTF. DNA of the CDR3: TGTGCCAGCAGCGAGCCCCAGGGCCTTTATGGCTACACCTTC.